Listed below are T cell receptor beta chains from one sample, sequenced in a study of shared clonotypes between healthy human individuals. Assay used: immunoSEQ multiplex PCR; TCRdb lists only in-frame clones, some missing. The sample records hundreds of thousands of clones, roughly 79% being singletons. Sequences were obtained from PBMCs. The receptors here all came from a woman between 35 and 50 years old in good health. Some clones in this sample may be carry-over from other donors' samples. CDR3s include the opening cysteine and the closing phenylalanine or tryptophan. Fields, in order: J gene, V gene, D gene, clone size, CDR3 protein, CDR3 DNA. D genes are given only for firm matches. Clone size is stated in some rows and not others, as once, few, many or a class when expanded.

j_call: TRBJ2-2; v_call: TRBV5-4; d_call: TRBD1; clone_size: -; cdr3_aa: CASSADRGSNTGELFF; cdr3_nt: TGTGCCAGCAGCGCCGACAGGGGGTCGAACACCGGGGAGCTGTTTTTT
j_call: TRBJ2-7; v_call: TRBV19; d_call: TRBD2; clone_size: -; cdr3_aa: CASSSTGTSNYEQYF; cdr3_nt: TGTGCCAGTAGTTCAACCGGGACTAGCAACTACGAGCAGTACTTC
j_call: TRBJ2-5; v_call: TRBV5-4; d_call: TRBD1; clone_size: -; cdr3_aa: CASSPTGNRQETQYF; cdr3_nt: TGTGCCAGCAGCCCGACAGGGAACCGTCAAGAGACCCAGTACTTC
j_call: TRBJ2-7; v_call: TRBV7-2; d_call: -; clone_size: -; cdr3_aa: CASSLVGDSYEQYF; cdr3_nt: TGTGCCAGCAGCTTAGTAGGGGACTCCTACGAGCAGTACTTC
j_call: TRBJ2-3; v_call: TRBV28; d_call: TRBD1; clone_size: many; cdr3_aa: CASSMTGAVEDTQYF; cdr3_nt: TGTGCCAGCAGCATGACAGGGGCGGTGGAGGATACGCAGTATTTT
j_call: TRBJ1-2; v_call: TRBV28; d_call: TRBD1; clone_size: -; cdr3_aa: CASRGQGGPYGYTF; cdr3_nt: TGTGCCAGCAGAGGACAGGGGGGCCCCTATGGCTACACCTTC
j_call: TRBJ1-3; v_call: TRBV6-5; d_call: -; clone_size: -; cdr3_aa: CASSYSDGLSGNTIYF; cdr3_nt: TGTGCCAGCAGTTACTCGGACGGCCTCTCTGGAAACACCATATATTTT
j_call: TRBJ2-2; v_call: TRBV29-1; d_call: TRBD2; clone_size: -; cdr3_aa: CSANMGRVTGELFF; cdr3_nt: TGCAGCGCAAACATGGGGAGGGTCACCGGGGAGCTGTTTTTT
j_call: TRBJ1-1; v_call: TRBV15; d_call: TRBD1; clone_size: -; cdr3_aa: CATSRIGQGDTEAFF; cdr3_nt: TGTGCCACCAGCAGGATTGGACAGGGGGACACTGAAGCTTTCTTT
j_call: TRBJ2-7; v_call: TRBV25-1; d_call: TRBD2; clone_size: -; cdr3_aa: CASSGAGGGEQYF; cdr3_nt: TGTGCCAGCAGTGGAGCGGGAGGGGGCGAGCAGTACTTC
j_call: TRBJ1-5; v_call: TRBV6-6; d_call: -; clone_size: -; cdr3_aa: CASSRRGRVDQPQHF; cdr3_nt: TGTGCCAGCAGTCGCCGGGGGCGAGTCGATCAGCCCCAGCATTTT
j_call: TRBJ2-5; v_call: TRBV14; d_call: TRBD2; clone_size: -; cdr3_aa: CAGSRTSGETQYF; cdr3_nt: TGTGCCGGCAGCCGGACTAGCGGGGAGACCCAGTACTTC
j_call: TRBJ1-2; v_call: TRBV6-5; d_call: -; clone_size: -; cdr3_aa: CASRFNGNYGYTF; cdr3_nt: TGTGCCAGCAGGTTCAACGGAAACTATGGCTACACCTTC
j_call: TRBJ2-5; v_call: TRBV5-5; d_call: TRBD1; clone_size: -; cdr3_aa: CASSGTGGEETQYF; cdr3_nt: TGTGCCAGCAGCGGCACAGGGGGAGAAGAGACCCAGTACTTC
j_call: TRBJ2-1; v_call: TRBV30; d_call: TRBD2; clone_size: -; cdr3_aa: CAWRNSGRMDEQFF; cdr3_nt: TGTGCCTGGAGGAACAGCGGGAGAATGGATGAGCAGTTCTTC
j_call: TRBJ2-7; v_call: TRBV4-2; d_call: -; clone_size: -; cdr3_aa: CASSQDSGSNEQYF; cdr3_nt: TGTGCCAGCAGCCAAGACAGTGGTAGCAACGAGCAGTACTTC
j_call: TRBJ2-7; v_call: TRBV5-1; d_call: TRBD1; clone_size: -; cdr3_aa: CASSLAGTGGYEQYF; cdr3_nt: TGCGCCAGCAGCTTGGCCGGGACAGGGGGCTACGAGCAGTACTTC
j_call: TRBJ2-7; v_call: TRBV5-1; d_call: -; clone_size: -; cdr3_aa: CASSLAASRVYEQYF; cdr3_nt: TGCGCCAGCAGCTTGGCGGCTAGCAGGGTCTACGAGCAGTACTTC
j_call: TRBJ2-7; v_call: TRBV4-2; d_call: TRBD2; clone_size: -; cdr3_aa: CASSQVRGDSYEQYF; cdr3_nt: TGTGCCAGCAGCCAAGTGCGGGGGGACTCCTACGAGCAGTACTTC
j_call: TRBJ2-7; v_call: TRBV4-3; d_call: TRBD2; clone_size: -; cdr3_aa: CASSRSLAGGPYEQYF; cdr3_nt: TGCGCCAGCAGCCGCTCTCTAGCGGGAGGGCCGTACGAGCAGTACTTC
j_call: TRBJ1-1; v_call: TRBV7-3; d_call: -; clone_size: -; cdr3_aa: CASSPFQGPNTEAFF; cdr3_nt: TGTGCCAGCAGCCCATTCCAGGGGCCGAACACTGAAGCTTTCTTT
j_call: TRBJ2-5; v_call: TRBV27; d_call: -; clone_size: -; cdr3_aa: CASSPQPKGGAQYF; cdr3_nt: TGTGCCAGCAGTCCCCAACCAAAGGGCGGGGCCCAGTACTTC
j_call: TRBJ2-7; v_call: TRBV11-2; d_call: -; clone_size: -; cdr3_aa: CASRPTADSYEQYF; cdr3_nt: TGTGCCAGCAGACCTACTGCGGACAGCTACGAGCAGTACTTC
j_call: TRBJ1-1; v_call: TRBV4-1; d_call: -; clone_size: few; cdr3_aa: CASSRTPQWMNMNTEAFF; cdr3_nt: TGCGCCAGCAGCCGTACTCCACAATGGATGAACATGAACACTGAAGCTTTCTTT
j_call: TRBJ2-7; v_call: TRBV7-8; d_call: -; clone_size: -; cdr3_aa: CASSFTLGEQYF; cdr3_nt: TGTGCCAGCAGCTTCACCCTCGGGGAGCAGTACTTC
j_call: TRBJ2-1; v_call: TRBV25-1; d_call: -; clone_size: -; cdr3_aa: CASSLLGRDNEQFF; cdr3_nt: TGTGCCAGCAGTTTACTAGGGAGAGACAATGAGCAGTTCTTC
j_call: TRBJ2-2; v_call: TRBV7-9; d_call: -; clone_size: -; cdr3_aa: CASSSNGGPGTGELFF; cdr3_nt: TGTGCCAGCAGCTCCAACGGGGGCCCGGGAACCGGGGAGCTGTTTTTT
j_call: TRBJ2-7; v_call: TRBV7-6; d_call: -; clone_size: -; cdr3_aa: CASSLDRTHYEQYF; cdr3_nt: TGTGCCAGCAGCTTAGATCGGACACACTACGAGCAGTACTTC
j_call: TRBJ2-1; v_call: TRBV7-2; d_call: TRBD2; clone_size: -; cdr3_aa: CASSLGLAGADEQFF; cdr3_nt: TGTGCCAGCAGCTTAGGACTAGCGGGAGCGGATGAGCAGTTCTTC
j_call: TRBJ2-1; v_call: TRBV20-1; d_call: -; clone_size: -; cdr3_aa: CSARLINEQFF; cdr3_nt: TGCAGTGCTAGGTTGATCAATGAGCAGTTCTTC